The source of this T cell receptor (beta chain) is a study of beta chain features in type 1 diabetes. General observations from the study: Significant though moderate, a shortening of TCRB CDR3s appeared in all four CD4+ subsets of Type 1 diabetes patients.

All of the isolated RNA was reverse transcribed, so expressed TCRB transcripts were sequenced. Several million reads on average were seen across naive, central memory and regulatory T cell samples. Sequencing was performed with immunoSEQ multiplex PCR; in TCRdb, only in-frame clones are kept and a portion is missing. The sample carries 200,000 to 300,000 clones, roughly 22% recorded once. Points on this clone: The target antigen is unknown. The identical CDR3 is also encoded by other nucleotide sequences in the sample.

CDR3 size: 11 residues. From germline, CDR1 is SGHRS and CDR2 YFSETQ. Trimming took 0 bases from V and 6 from J, leaving 4 bases between them. The sequencing sample was made of naive CD4+ T cells from blood. This sequence originates from a woman in her forties with type 1 diabetes. The V and J genes are TRBV5-1 and TRBJ2-7; no firm D call. The CDR3, as DNA: TGCGCCAGCAGCTTGGGAGGCGAGCAGTACTTC. Translating gives CASSLGGEQYF.